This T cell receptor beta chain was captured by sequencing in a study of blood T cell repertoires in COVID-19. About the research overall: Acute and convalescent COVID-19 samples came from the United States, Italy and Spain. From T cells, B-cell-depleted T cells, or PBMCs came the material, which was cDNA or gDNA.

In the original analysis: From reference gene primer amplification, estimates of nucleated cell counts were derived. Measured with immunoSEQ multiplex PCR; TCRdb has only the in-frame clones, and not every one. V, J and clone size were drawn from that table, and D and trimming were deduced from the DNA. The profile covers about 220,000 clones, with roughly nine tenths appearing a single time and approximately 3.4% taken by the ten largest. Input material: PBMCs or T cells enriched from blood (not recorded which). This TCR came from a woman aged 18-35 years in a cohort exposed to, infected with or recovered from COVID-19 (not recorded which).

CDR3 sequence (DNA): TGTGCCAGCAGTTATCGGACAGGGTTGAACAATGAGCAGTTCTTC. The encoded protein is CASSYRTGLNNEQFF. This chain connects TRBV6-5 to TRBJ2-1; 8 bases agree with TRBD1. The V gene's germline CDR1 is MNHEY and CDR2 SVGAGI. The junction had 6 bases not matched to a gene; V was cut back by 3 bases and J by 5 bases. The CDR3 is made up of 15 amino acids.